One sample yielded the 11 T cell receptor beta chains listed below, sequenced in a study of cytomegalovirus exposure and HLA in healthy donors. 13 Jbeta primers and 60 Vbeta primers were used for the PCR. TCRdb's table, derived via immunoSEQ multiplex PCR, lists solely in-frame clones and lacks some. The data show over 45,000 clones, roughly four fifths seen once. The material sequenced was PBMCs. These receptors were obtained from a boy under 18 in good health and CMV-seropositive.

Comments on this clone: One junction end disagrees with the germline gene, perhaps due to a read error. J is TRBJ2-7 and V is TRBV7-7; 10 bases agree with TRBD1. Germline lookup yields CDR1 SSHAT and CDR2 FNYEAQ (reference sequence). There are 14 residues in the CDR3. The CDR3 bases are TGTGCTAGCAGCCCCGGACAGGGGGCCTACGAGCAGTACTTC. Amino acids: CASSPGQGAYEQYF. Drawing the rest from reference TRBV7-7 and TRBJ2-7, the complete variable domain is GAGVSQSPRYKVTKRGQDVTLRCDPISSHATLYWYQQALGQGPEFLTYFNYEAQPDKSGLPSDRFSAERPEGSISTLTIQRTEQRDSAMYRCASSPGQGAYEQYFGPGTRLTVT.

In regard to this clone: Its ends do not fully match the called genes, so a read error is possible. The rearrangement uses TRBV7-9 and TRBJ1-1; no clear D gene. The CDR3 runs to 12 residues. Germline assignment: CDR1 SEHNR and CDR2 FQNEAQ (reference sequence). CDR3 in amino acids: CSSSQQNTEAFF. The CDR3 nucleotides are TGTTCCAGCAGCCAACAGAACACTGAAGCTTTCTTT.

The J gene is TRBJ2-7, the V gene TRBV27, with a possible D match to TRBD2 (5 bases). Trimming stripped 3 bases from V and 6 bases from J, with 9 bases between. The germline gives CDR1 MNHEY, CDR2 SMNVEV (reference sequence). CDR3 size: 12 residues. CDR3 protein: CASSLDSREQYF. The CDR3 region has the DNA TGTGCCAGCAGTTTGGACTCCCGCGAGCAGTACTTC.

The chain recombines TRBV6-7 with TRBJ1-6; D may be TRBD1 (5 bases). TRBV6-7 is placed among ORFs of uncertain function. This CDR3 comprises 12 residues. V was trimmed by 5 bases and J by 10 bases, leaving 9 bases between them. The CDR3 protein is CASSTRASPLHF. CDR3 DNA: TGTGCCAGCAGTACCAGGGCCTCACCCCTCCACTTT.

The V call is TRBV28, the J call TRBJ1-5; TRBD1 is a possible D gene (5 bases). Germline values: CDR1 MDHEN, CDR2 SYDVKM. The CDR3 is 14 amino acids. The V end lost 3 bases, the J end lost 7 bases, and 13 bases lay between the germline ends. The CDR3 loop is CASSFERGPQPQHF. DNA for the CDR3: TGTGCCAGCAGTTTTGAAAGGGGCCCACAGCCCCAGCATTTT.

The rearrangement joins TRBV14 to TRBJ2-1; a weak D match, TRBD2 (6 bases). CDR1 is SGHDN, CDR2 FVKESK, per germline. V was pared by 1 base and J by 2 bases, with 15 bases between. CDR3 length equals 17 residues. The CDR3 bases are TGTGCCAGCAGCCAAGTGCGGGGAATATTTCCCTACAATGAGCAGTTCTTC. This encodes CASSQVRGIFPYNEQFF.

CDR3 nucleotides: TGTGCCAGCAGCTTAGATGTGGGCCCACCAGGAGATACGCAGTATTTT. Protein product: CASSLDVGPPGDTQYF. This chain connects TRBV7-9 to TRBJ2-3; D remains ambiguous. The germline V gene has CDR1 SEHNR and CDR2 FQNEAQ (reference sequence). The V and J ends lost 1 base and 5 bases respectively, with 16 bases between them. The length of the CDR3 is 16 residues.

This clone came up a few times. The chain is built from TRBV5-1 and TRBJ1-5; D is unclear. This CDR3 comprises 15 residues. Germline V CDR1 and CDR2: SGHRS, YFSETQ. V dropped 0 bases and J dropped 9 bases, with 16 bases sitting between them. CDR3: CASSLGLGGFWPQHF. The CDR3 nucleotides are TGCGCCAGCAGCTTGGGATTAGGAGGGTTTTGGCCCCAGCATTTT.

The V call is TRBV11-2, the J call TRBJ2-7; D might be TRBD2 (5 bases). The germline CDR1 and CDR2 sequences are SGHAT and FQNNGV. The CDR3 covers 13 residues. Trimming cost V 3 bases and J 6 bases, with 12 bases left between them. The CDR3 is CASSLRGLVEQYF. CDR3 nucleotide sequence: TGTGCCAGCAGCTTGAGAGGGTTGGTCGAGCAGTACTTC.

CDR3 region: CASSVWGVGSNEKLFF. The CDR3, as DNA: TGTGCCAGCAGTGTATGGGGGGTTGGGTCTAATGAAAAACTGTTTTTT. This sequence joins TRBV6-1 and TRBJ1-4, with D perhaps matching TRBD1 (5 bases). Trimming pared 4 bases from V and 3 bases from J, leaving 15 bases between. There are 16 residues in the CDR3. Per germline, CDR1 MNHNS and CDR2 SASEGT.

This clone was counted only a few times. The gene calls are TRBV11-2 and TRBJ1-2; the D is unclear. Between the trimmed V and J ends, which lost 4 bases and 5 bases, there was a span of 11 bases. This CDR3 has 13 amino acids. CDR1 is SGHAT and CDR2 is FQNNGV in the germline V gene. Here the CDR3 DNA reads TGTGCCAGCAGCTCATGGGAGGTATATGGCTACACCTTC. Residues: CASSSWEVYGYTF. Supplemented by reference TRBV11-2 and TRBJ1-2, the full variable domain reads EAGVAQSPRYKIIEKRQSVAFWCNPISGHATLYWYQQILGQGPKLLIQFQNNGVVDDSQLPKDRFSAERLKGVDSTLKIQPAKLEDSAVYLCASSSWEVYGYTFGSGTRLTVV.